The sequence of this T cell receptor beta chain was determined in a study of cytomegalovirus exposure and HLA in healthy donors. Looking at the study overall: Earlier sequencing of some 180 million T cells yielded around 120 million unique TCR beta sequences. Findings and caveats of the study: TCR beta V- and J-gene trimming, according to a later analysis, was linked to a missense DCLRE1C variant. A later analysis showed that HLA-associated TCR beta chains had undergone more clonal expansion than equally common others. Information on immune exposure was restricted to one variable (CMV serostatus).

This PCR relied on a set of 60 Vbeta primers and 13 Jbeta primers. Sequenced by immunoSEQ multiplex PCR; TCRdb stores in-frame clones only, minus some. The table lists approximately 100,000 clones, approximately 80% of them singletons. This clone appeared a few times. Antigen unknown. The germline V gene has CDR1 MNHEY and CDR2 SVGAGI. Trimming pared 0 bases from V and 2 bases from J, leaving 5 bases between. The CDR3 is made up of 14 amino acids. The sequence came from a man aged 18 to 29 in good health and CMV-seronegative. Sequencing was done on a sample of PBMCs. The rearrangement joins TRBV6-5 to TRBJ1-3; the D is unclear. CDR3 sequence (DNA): TGTGCCAGCAGTTACTCGAGGACTGGAAACACCATATATTTT. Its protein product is CASSYSRTGNTIYF.